This T cell receptor (beta chain) comes out of a study of shared T cell receptors in the human thymus. Sequencing used immunoSEQ multiplex PCR; TCRdb keeps in-frame clones, though not all of them. The sample consists of hundreds of thousands of clones, about 90% of them appearing once. Germline loops: CDR1 SQVTM, CDR2 ANQGSEA. The CDR3 sequence is 15 residues long. Trimming removed 0 bases from V and 4 bases from J; junction bases left unmatched: 6. These data are also associated with another study on human thymus T cells. That study adds: Corrective cardiac surgery supplied the resected thymus tissue. Both thymic and peripheral blood repertoires showed apparently biased V and J usage. Related research found strongly overlapping thymic repertoires in unrelated individuals.

The sequence derives from a boy less than two years old with a congenital heart defect. The chain links TRBV29-1 to TRBJ2-7; 10 bases are a match to TRBD1. Sample: thymocytes. CDR3 bases: TGCAGCGTTGAAGAATGGGACAGGGGAAAGTACGAGCAGTACTTC. The encoded protein is CSVEEWDRGKYEQYF.